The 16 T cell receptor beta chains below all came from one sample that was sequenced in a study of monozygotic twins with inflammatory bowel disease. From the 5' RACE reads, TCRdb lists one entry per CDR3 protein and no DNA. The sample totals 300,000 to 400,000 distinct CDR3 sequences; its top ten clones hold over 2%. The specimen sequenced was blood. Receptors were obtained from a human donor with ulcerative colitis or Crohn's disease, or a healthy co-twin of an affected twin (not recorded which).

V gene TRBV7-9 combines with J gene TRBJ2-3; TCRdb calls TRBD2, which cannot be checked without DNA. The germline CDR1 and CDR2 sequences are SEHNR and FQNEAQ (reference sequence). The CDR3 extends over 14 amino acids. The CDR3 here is CASSPSGGTDTQYF.

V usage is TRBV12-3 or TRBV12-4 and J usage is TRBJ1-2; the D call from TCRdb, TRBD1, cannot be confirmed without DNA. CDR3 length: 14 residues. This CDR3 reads CASSQGGLASGYTF.

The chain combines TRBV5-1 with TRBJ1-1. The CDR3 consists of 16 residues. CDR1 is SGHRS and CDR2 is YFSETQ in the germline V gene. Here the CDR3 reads CASSLSFRKVNTEAFF. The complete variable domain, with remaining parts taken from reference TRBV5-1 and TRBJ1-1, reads KAGVTQTPRYLIKTRGQQVTLSCSPISGHRSVSWYQQTPGQGLQFLFEYFSETQRNKGNFPGRFSGRQFSNSRSEMNVSTLELGDSALYLCASSLSFRKVNTEAFFGQGTRLTVV.

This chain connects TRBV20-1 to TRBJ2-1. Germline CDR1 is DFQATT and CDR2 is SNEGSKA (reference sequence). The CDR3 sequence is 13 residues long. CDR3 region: CSASNPGYNEQFF.

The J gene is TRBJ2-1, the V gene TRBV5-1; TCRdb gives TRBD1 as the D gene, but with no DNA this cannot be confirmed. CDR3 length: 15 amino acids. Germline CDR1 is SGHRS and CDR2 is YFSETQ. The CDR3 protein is CASSFGQGGLKRQFF.

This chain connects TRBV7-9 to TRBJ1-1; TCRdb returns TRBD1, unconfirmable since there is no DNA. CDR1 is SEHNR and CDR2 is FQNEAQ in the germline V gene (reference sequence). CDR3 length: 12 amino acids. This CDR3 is CASSWADTEAFF.

The CDR3 is CASSLEVSGEGPSFYEQYF. J is TRBJ2-7 and V is TRBV11-2; lacking DNA, the TRBD2 call made by TCRdb goes unchecked. This CDR3 comprises 19 residues. CDR1 and CDR2 from the germline V gene are SGHAT and FQNNGV. Supplemented by reference TRBV11-2 and TRBJ2-7, the full variable domain reads EAGVAQSPRYKIIEKRQSVAFWCNPISGHATLYWYQQILGQGPKLLIQFQNNGVVDDSQLPKDRFSAERLKGVDSTLKIQPAKLEDSAVYLCASSLEVSGEGPSFYEQYFGPGTRLTVT.

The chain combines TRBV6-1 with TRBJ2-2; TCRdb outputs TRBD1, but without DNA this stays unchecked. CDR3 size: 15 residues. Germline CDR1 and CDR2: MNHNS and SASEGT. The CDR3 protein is CASSNDRGATGELFF.

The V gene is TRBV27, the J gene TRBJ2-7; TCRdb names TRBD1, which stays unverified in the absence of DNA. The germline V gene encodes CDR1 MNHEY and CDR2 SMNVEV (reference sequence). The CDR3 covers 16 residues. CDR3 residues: CASSLSMGRVSYEQYF.

The CDR3 reads CASSTLVRGKFFYEQYF. This chain connects TRBV7-9 to TRBJ2-7; TCRdb selects TRBD1, and the lack of DNA leaves this call unchecked. Germline assignment: CDR1 SEHNR and CDR2 FQNEAQ (reference sequence). This CDR3 region has 17 residues.

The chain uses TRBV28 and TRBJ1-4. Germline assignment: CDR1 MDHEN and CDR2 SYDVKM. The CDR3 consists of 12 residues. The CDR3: CASSVGREKLFF.

The CDR3 sequence: CSAPDMGRHYNQPQHF. J is TRBJ1-5 and V is TRBV20-1; absent DNA, TCRdb's TRBD1 call cannot be checked. The CDR3 length is 16 residues. Germline CDR1 and CDR2: DFQATT and SNEGSKA (reference sequence).

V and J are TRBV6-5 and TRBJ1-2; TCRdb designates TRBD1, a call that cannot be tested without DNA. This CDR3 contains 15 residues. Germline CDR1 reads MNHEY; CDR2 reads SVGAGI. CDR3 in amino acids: CASSYSPRAGYGYTF.

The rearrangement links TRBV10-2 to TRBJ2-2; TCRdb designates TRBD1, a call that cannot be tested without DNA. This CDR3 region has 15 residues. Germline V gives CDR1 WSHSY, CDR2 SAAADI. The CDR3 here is CASSEQGPNTGELFF.

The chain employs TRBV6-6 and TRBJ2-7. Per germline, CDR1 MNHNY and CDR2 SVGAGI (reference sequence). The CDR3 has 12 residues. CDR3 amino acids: CASQIGSYEQYF.

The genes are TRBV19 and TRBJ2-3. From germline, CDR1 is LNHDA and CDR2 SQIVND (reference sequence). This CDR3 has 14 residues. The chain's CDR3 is CASRIRQNTDTQYF.